This T cell receptor (beta chain) was retrieved from a study of vaccination effects on CD4 cells after COVID-19. General observations from the study: By a late point after vaccination, infection- and vaccine-induced clones had shrunk markedly through clonal contraction. Healthy vaccinees had only 1 of 255 vaccine-induced clones cross-react with common cold coronaviruses.

ViraFEST expansion of antigen-specific CD4+ T cells with viral peptide pools preceded sequencing. Culture lasted roughly eleven days before CD4+ T cell isolation. Nucleocapsid antibodies stayed negative before and after vaccination, showing no earlier SARS-CoV-2 infection. On days 3 and 7, fresh IL-2 medium replaced half the medium. TCRdb's table, derived via immunoSEQ multiplex PCR, lists solely in-frame clones and lacks some. Here the sample spans about 43,000 clones, around 80% being singletons. In the case of this clone: Its antigen remains unknown.

The germline V and J ends were trimmed by 6 bases and 5 bases, with 12 bases remaining between them. The CDR3 has 13 amino acids. This TCR came from a human donor who received a COVID-19 vaccine. The chain has TRBV12-3 or TRBV12-4 and TRBJ2-3; D possibly uses TRBD1 or TRBD2 (6 bases each). This specimen was CD4+ T cells from PBMCs cultured with SARS-CoV-2 spike peptides, taken before COVID-19 vaccination. CDR3 bases: TGTGCCAGCAGCTCGGGGGCCGGAGATACGCAGTATTTT. This translates into CASSSGAGDTQYF.